This TCR beta chain appears in the sequencing data of a study of blood T cells in healthy people across ages. This CDR3 is 15 amino acids long. V lost 0 bases, J lost 1 base, and 10 bases lay in between. CDR1 SGHRS and CDR2 YFSETQ come from the germline V gene. This clonotype was seen more than once but under ten times. Then a second PCR, running about 6 to 12 cycles, was carried out with a sample-barcoded 5' primer and a J-beta primer mix. A template-switch adaptor that had 12 random nucleotides put a tag on each cDNA molecule. No fewer than 2.5 million CDR3-containing paired-end reads came from each sample. TCRdb used MiXCR to reprocess the 5' RACE reads, holding one entry per CDR3 protein. The sample yields about 1 million distinct CDR3 sequences, under 55% seen once. Extraction yielded at least 5 micrograms of total RNA per sample.

This sequence originates from a woman aged 55-70 years in good health. Material for sequencing was blood. This rearrangement joins TRBV5-1 to TRBJ2-5; D may be TRBD1 or TRBD2 (5 bases each). CDR3: CASSLAGTFQETQYF. DNA of the CDR3: TGCGCCAGCAGCTTGGCCGGGACGTTCCAAGAGACCCAGTACTTC.